These 29 T cell receptor beta chains originate from one sample sequenced in a study of blood T cell repertoires in COVID-19. TCRdb's copy holds only in-frame clones and misses some; the assay was immunoSEQ multiplex PCR. The profile shows roughly 60,000 clones, approximately 88% of them singletons. The sequenced sample consisted of peripheral blood. The receptors here all came from a man aged 60-69 years with COVID-19, enrolled during active disease.

This chain joins TRBV5-1 and TRBJ1-1; D call uncertain. V shed 0 bases and J shed 4 bases, with 10 bases lying between them. Germline V lookup: CDR1 SGHRS, CDR2 YFSETQ. The CDR3 extends over 14 amino acids. CDR3 loop: CASSLALGSTEAFF. In nucleotides, the CDR3 is TGCGCCAGCAGCTTGGCCCTGGGCAGCACTGAAGCTTTCTTT.

Only one count was recorded for this clone. V usage is TRBV7-9 and J usage is TRBJ1-5, with 10 bases aligning to TRBD1. Germline V gene lookup returns CDR1 SEHNR and CDR2 FQNEAQ (reference sequence). The CDR3 extends over 17 amino acids. The ends lost 2 bases at V and 7 bases at J; junction bases unmatched: 11. For the CDR3, the DNA is TGTGCCAGCAGCTTATGGCCGGCGGGACAGGGGACCCAGCCCCAGCATTTT. The encoded protein is CASSLWPAGQGTQPQHF. The whole variable domain, filled in from reference TRBV7-9 and TRBJ1-5, reads DTGVSQNPRHKITKRGQNVTFRCDPISEHNRLYWYRQTLGQGPEFLTYFQNEAQLEKSRLLSDRFSAERPKGSFSTLEIQRTEQGDSAMYLCASSLWPAGQGTQPQHFGDGTRLSIL.

The J gene is TRBJ2-7, the V gene TRBV11-2; 7 bases fit TRBD1. This CDR3 contains 14 residues. CDR1 and CDR2 from the germline V gene are SGHAT and FQNNGV. The V gene end was trimmed by 5 bases and the J gene end by 3 bases; junction bases not matched to a gene: 7. The CDR3 DNA reads as TGTGCCAGCAGCCAAACAGGGGACCACTACGAGCAGTACTTC. This codes for CASSQTGDHYEQYF. Together with reference TRBV11-2 and TRBJ2-7, the CDR3 gives the full variable domain: EAGVAQSPRYKIIEKRQSVAFWCNPISGHATLYWYQQILGQGPKLLIQFQNNGVVDDSQLPKDRFSAERLKGVDSTLKIQPAKLEDSAVYLCASSQTGDHYEQYFGPGTRLTVT.

The chain employs TRBV7-7 and TRBJ2-7, with 8 bases matching TRBD1. After removal of 5 bases from V and 0 bases from J, the junction contained 6 bases not matched to a gene. Germline CDR1 reads SSHAT; CDR2 reads FNYEAQ (reference sequence). The CDR3 runs 15 residues. The CDR3 reads CASSTGQGLSYEQYF. The CDR3 coding sequence is TGTGCCAGCAGCACAGGACAGGGTCTCTCCTACGAGCAGTACTTC. The variable domain in full, with the rest retrieved from reference TRBV7-7 and TRBJ2-7, is GAGVSQSPRYKVTKRGQDVTLRCDPISSHATLYWYQQALGQGPEFLTYFNYEAQPDKSGLPSDRFSAERPEGSISTLTIQRTEQRDSAMYRCASSTGQGLSYEQYFGPGTRLTVT.

The CDR3 DNA reads TGTGCCAGCAGCGCGGCGTTCGGGGGTGGCTCACCCCTCCACTTT. Translating gives CASSAAFGGGSPLHF. V usage is TRBV5-6 and J usage is TRBJ1-6; D possibly corresponds to TRBD1 (5 bases). There are 15 residues in the CDR3. Germline V gene sequence: CDR1 SGHDT, CDR2 YYEEEE. V was pared by 4 bases and J by 10 bases, with 18 bases between.

The chain uses TRBV12-5 and TRBJ2-7, with D tentatively TRBD2 (6 bases). CDR1 is LGHNT and CDR2 is FRNRAP in the germline V gene. The CDR3 length is 14 residues. Trimming left V 6 bases short and J 0 bases short, with 12 bases between. Here the CDR3 DNA reads TGTGCTAGTGGCTTCGGGGGATACTCCTACGAGCAGTACTTC. It codes for CASGFGGYSYEQYF.

The CDR3 is CASSEVGGGAGYTF. CDR3 in DNA: TGTGCCAGCAGTGAAGTGGGGGGAGGAGCTGGCTACACCTTC. The gene calls are TRBV6-1 and TRBJ1-2, with a possible D match to TRBD1 (5 bases). The V and J ends lost 1 base and 7 bases respectively, with 13 bases between them. Germline loops: CDR1 MNHNS, CDR2 SASEGT. The CDR3 is made up of 14 amino acids.

The chain has TRBV6-2 or TRBV6-3 and TRBJ1-1; D might be TRBD1 (6 bases). This CDR3 contains 14 residues. Germline V gene sequence: CDR1 MNHEY, CDR2 SVGEGT. The V gene lost 5 bases and the J gene lost 6 bases, with 16 bases spanning the gap. As DNA, the CDR3 is TGTGCCAGCAGTACTTCCGGGACAACAGCTGAAGCTTTCTTT. Protein product: CASSTSGTTAEAFF.

The chain uses TRBV3-1 (or the pseudogene TRBV3-2) and TRBJ2-1; 7 nucleotides agree with TRBD1. This CDR3 is 13 amino acids long. V lost 3 bases, J lost 8 bases, and 4 bases stayed unmatched. The germline V gene encodes CDR1 LGHDT and CDR2 YNNKEL (reference sequence). CDR3 in amino acids: CASSQRGGDEQFF. In nucleotides, the CDR3 is TGTGCCAGCAGCCAGAGAGGGGGCGATGAGCAGTTCTTC.

V gene TRBV27 combines with J gene TRBJ1-5; 8 bases match TRBD1. The V segment lost 2 bases and the J segment 6 bases; nucleotides outside the gene matches: 9. This CDR3 contains 16 residues. The germline CDR1 and CDR2 sequences are MNHEY and SMNVEV (reference sequence). CDR3 in amino acids: CASSLAAGGLGQPQHF. The CDR3 DNA is TGTGCCAGCAGTTTAGCGGCAGGGGGCTTGGGTCAGCCCCAGCATTTT.

The chain joins TRBV28 to TRBJ1-1; D possibly corresponds to TRBD1 (6 bases). Trimming left V 6 bases short and J 5 bases short, with 16 bases between. The length of the CDR3 is 14 residues. Germline V gene lookup returns CDR1 MDHEN and CDR2 SYDVKM. CDR3 coding DNA: TGTGCCAGCAGGGACCCTACAGGGTTAACTGAAGCTTTCTTT. Amino acid sequence: CASRDPTGLTEAFF.

In this sample, this clone turned up once. The chain has TRBV3-1 (or the pseudogene TRBV3-2) and TRBJ1-3; no definite D call. The germline gives CDR1 LGHDT, CDR2 YNNKEL (reference sequence). The CDR3 totals 15 residues. Trimming took 6 bases from V and 0 from J, leaving 12 bases between them. DNA of the CDR3: TGTGCCAGCAGTATAGGAGTTACCTCTGGAAACACCATATATTTT. This gives the protein CASSIGVTSGNTIYF.

The V call is TRBV5-4, the J call TRBJ1-2, with 7 bases identical to TRBD1. The CDR3 totals 13 residues. The V segment lost 4 bases and the J segment 4 bases; nucleotides outside the gene matches: 4. CDR1 SGHNT and CDR2 YYREEE come from the germline V gene (reference sequence). The CDR3 here is CASSDRQGYGYTF. The DNA for the CDR3 is TGTGCCAGCAGCGATCGACAGGGCTATGGCTACACCTTC.

CDR3 DNA sequence: TGTGCCAGCAGCTTAACTCGGGGGGCCGGGGAGACCCAGTACTTC. Translation: CASSLTRGAGETQYF. The chain is built from TRBV7-2 and TRBJ2-5; the D gene is possibly TRBD2 (7 bases). The V gene's germline CDR1 is SGHTA and CDR2 FQGNSA. Trimming left V 2 bases short and J 5 bases short, with 15 bases between. CDR3 size: 15 residues.

This clone was counted once. This sequence joins TRBV10-3 and TRBJ2-7; 11 bases match TRBD2. This CDR3 has 16 residues. Germline CDR1 is ENHRY and CDR2 is SYGVKD. The trim removed 4 bases at V and 1 base at J, leaving 6 bases unmatched. The CDR3 region is CAISVAGLAESYEQYF. In nucleotides, the CDR3 is TGTGCCATCAGTGTGGCGGGACTAGCGGAATCCTACGAGCAGTACTTC.

The rearrangement uses TRBV5-6 and TRBJ2-5, with TRBD2 matching 8 bases. The CDR3 loop spans 16 amino acids. With V trimmed by 4 bases and J by 9 bases, 17 bases remained unmatched. Germline CDR1 and CDR2: SGHDT and YYEEEE. The chain's CDR3 is CASSPKSPGGGRAQYF. The CDR3 DNA reads TGTGCCAGCAGCCCGAAAAGCCCGGGCGGGGGGCGGGCCCAGTACTTC.

This chain joins TRBV5-1 and TRBJ2-3, with TRBD1 matching over 10 bases. After removal of 4 bases from V and 2 bases from J, the junction contained 7 bases not matched to a gene. The CDR3 sequence is 16 residues long. CDR1 and CDR2 (germline): SGHRS, YFSETQ. For the CDR3, the DNA is TGCGCCAGCAGCACCTGGACAGGGGGATCCACAGATACGCAGTATTTT. Its translation is CASSTWTGGSTDTQYF.

The rearrangement uses TRBV29-1 and TRBJ2-7; 9 positions agree with TRBD1. The CDR3 covers 12 residues. Per germline, CDR1 SQVTM and CDR2 ANQGSEA. The trim removed 5 bases at V and 6 bases at J, leaving 5 bases unmatched. CDR3 coding DNA: TGCAGCGTTCGACAGGGGGAGTCCGAGCAGTACTTC. Protein: CSVRQGESEQYF.

This rearrangement joins TRBV7-9 to TRBJ1-4; 8 nucleotides align to TRBD1. Germline lookup yields CDR1 SEHNR and CDR2 FQNEAQ (reference sequence). J gave up 2 bases and V 0 bases, and 5 bases lay outside the gene matches. This CDR3 has 17 residues. CDR3 loop: CASSLANAGGTNEKLFF. The CDR3 nucleotides read TGTGCCAGCAGCTTAGCTAACGCAGGGGGCACTAATGAAAAACTGTTTTTT. Full variable domain (outside the CDR3, taken from reference TRBV7-9 and TRBJ1-4): DTGVSQNPRHKITKRGQNVTFRCDPISEHNRLYWYRQTLGQGPEFLTYFQNEAQLEKSRLLSDRFSAERPKGSFSTLEIQRTEQGDSAMYLCASSLANAGGTNEKLFFGSGTQLSVL.

This clone was seen a single time. This chain joins TRBV2 and TRBJ1-3; D ambiguous. Trimming pared 3 bases from V and 4 bases from J, leaving 13 bases between. The germline CDR1 and CDR2 sequences are SNHLY and FYNNEI. This CDR3 region has 15 residues. CDR3: CASSDMRDQGNTIYF. CDR3 nucleotides: TGTGCCAGCAGTGATATGCGGGATCAGGGAAACACCATATATTTT.

The chain combines TRBV11-2 with TRBJ2-3; D unclear. The CDR3 totals 13 residues. Between the trimmed V and J ends, which lost 3 bases and 2 bases, there was a span of 6 bases. Per the germline V gene, CDR1 is SGHAT and CDR2 is FQNNGV. Here the CDR3 reads CASSLAHTDTQYF. In DNA, the CDR3 is TGTGCCAGCAGCTTGGCCCACACAGATACGCAGTATTTT. Full variable domain (outside the CDR3, taken from reference TRBV11-2 and TRBJ2-3): EAGVAQSPRYKIIEKRQSVAFWCNPISGHATLYWYQQILGQGPKLLIQFQNNGVVDDSQLPKDRFSAERLKGVDSTLKIQPAKLEDSAVYLCASSLAHTDTQYFGPGTRLTVL.

This rearrangement joins TRBV5-1 to TRBJ1-1; 8 positions agree with TRBD1. CDR1 and CDR2 (germline): SGHRS, YFSETQ. V lost 5 bases, J lost 3 bases, and 9 bases stayed unmatched. CDR3 length: 15 residues. CDR3 bases: TGCGCCAGCAGTTCTGAAGGACAGGGAGACACTGAAGCTTTCTTT. Translating it yields CASSSEGQGDTEAFF.

V and J are TRBV5-1 and TRBJ2-1, with 9 bases identical to TRBD1. Germline V gives CDR1 SGHRS, CDR2 YFSETQ. V was clipped by 1 base and J by 7 bases; unmatched bases: 9. The CDR3 loop spans 16 amino acids. CDR3 region: CASSLTGGLPANEQFF. CDR3 in DNA: TGCGCCAGCAGCTTGACAGGGGGCCTACCGGCAAATGAGCAGTTCTTC.

The chain combines TRBV9 with TRBJ2-6, with unresolved D. The germline CDR1 and CDR2 sequences are SGDLS and YYNGEE. The V end lost 4 bases, the J end lost 4 bases, and 15 bases lay between the germline ends. This CDR3 has 16 amino acids. The CDR3 DNA sequence: TGTGCCAGCAGCTCCGCTTCAGGTACGGGGGCCAACGTCCTGACTTTC. This gives the protein CASSSASGTGANVLTF.

The chain employs TRBV7-2 and TRBJ1-2; D possibly corresponds to TRBD1 (5 bases). The V gene's germline CDR1 is SGHTA and CDR2 FQGNSA. Trimming took 5 bases from V and 0 from J, leaving 13 bases between them. The CDR3 has 15 residues. The CDR3 DNA sequence: TGTGCCAGCAGCACAGGCGGGGATTCTAACTATGGCTACACCTTC. Translated: CASSTGGDSNYGYTF.

The J gene is TRBJ1-1, the V gene TRBV19, with D perhaps TRBD1 (5 bases). Trimming cost V 4 bases and J 2 bases, with 8 bases left between them. There are 13 residues in the CDR3. Per the germline V gene, CDR1 is LNHDA and CDR2 is SQIVND (reference sequence). CDR3 protein: CASSRQPNTEAFF. CDR3 nucleotide sequence: TGTGCCAGTAGTAGACAGCCTAACACTGAAGCTTTCTTT.

The J gene is TRBJ1-2, the V gene TRBV6-5; the D is unclear. Germline V lookup: CDR1 MNHEY, CDR2 SVGAGI. V was clipped by 7 bases and J by 5 bases, with 20 bases between them. The CDR3 totals 15 residues. This CDR3 reads CASIREAGLLYGYTF. The CDR3 DNA is TGTGCCAGCATTAGAGAGGCAGGACTTCTATATGGCTACACCTTC.

The V call is TRBV18, the J call TRBJ1-6; 7 nucleotides align to TRBD1. V shed 3 bases, J shed 5 bases, and the junction held 4 bases outside the gene matches. CDR1 is KGHSH, CDR2 LQKENI, per germline. The CDR3 totals 15 residues. The CDR3 sequence is CASSPGTDHNSPLHF. The CDR3 nucleotides are TGTGCCAGCTCACCGGGGACAGATCATAATTCACCCCTCCACTTT.

The rearrangement uses TRBV13 and TRBJ2-7; 10 bases agree with TRBD2. V gave up 1 base and J gave up 0 bases; unmatched junction bases: 6. Germline CDR1 and CDR2: PRHDT and FYEKMQ (reference sequence). This CDR3 comprises 17 residues. The CDR3: CASSLAWTSGPSYEQYF. CDR3 DNA sequence: TGTGCCAGCAGCTTAGCGTGGACTAGCGGTCCCTCCTACGAGCAGTACTTC.